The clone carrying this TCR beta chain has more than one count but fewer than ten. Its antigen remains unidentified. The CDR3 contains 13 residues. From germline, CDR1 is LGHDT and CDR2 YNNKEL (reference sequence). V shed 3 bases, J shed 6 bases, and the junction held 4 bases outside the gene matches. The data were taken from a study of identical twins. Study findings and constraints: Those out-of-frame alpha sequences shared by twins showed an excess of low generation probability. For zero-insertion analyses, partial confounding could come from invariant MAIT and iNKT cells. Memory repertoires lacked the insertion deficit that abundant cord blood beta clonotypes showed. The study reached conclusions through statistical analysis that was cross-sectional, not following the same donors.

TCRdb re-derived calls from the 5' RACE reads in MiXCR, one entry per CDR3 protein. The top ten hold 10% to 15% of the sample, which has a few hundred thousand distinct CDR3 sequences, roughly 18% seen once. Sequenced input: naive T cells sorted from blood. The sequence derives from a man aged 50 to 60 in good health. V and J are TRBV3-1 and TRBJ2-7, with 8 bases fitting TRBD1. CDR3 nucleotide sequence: TGTGCCAGCAGCCATCGCGACAGGGGCGAGCAGTACTTC. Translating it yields CASSHRDRGEQYF.